This passage covers 15 T cell receptor beta chains from one sample sequenced in a study of T cell repertoires in cytomegalovirus infection. TCRdb recomputed calls from the reads with MiXCR, one row per CDR3 protein. This table holds around 770,000 distinct CDR3 sequences, roughly 29% found once. These receptors lack a known antigen. The starting material was cultured CD8+ T cells from PBMCs, obtained from culture after CMV antigen stimulation. These receptors were taken from a human donor in good health (CMV status not recorded). Some clones in this sample may be carry-over from other donors' samples.

V usage is TRBV6-5 and J usage is TRBJ1-1; D ambiguous. Germline V CDR1 and CDR2: MNHEY, SVGAGI. V lost 3 bases and J lost 4, with 12 bases in between. This CDR3 contains 14 residues. CDR3 region: CASSYGVLGTEAFF. CDR3 nucleotide sequence: TGTGCCAGCAGTTATGGGGTTTTAGGCACTGAAGCTTTCTTT.

V is TRBV6-2 or TRBV6-3 and J is TRBJ1-6; TRBD1 matches 8 bases. Trimming at V came to 8 bases and at J to 10 bases, leaving 7 bases not matched to a gene. CDR3 length: 13 residues. From germline, CDR1 is MNHEY and CDR2 SVGEGT. CDR3 sequence: CASGADRASPLHF. In DNA form, the CDR3 reads TGTGCCAGCGGGGCGGACAGGGCGTCACCCCTCCACTTT.

This clonotype was detected a few times. V gene TRBV10-3 combines with J gene TRBJ2-7; TRBD1 matches at 11 bases. The germline gives CDR1 ENHRY, CDR2 SYGVKD. Trimming cost V 6 bases and J 2 bases; bases outside gene matches: 12. CDR3 length: 17 residues. CDR3 sequence reads: CAISTPGTGGRAYEQYF. The CDR3 nucleotides read TGTGCCATCAGCACACCCGGGACAGGGGGAAGAGCCTACGAGCAGTACTTC.

This clonotype showed up just a few times. The genes are TRBV27 and TRBJ2-1; a possible D gene is TRBD2 (6 bases). V lost 5 bases, J lost 4 bases, and 18 bases lay in between. Germline CDR1 is MNHEY and CDR2 is SMNVEV (reference sequence). The CDR3 is made up of 16 amino acids. The CDR3 is CASSQITGLLYNEQFF. The DNA for the CDR3 is TGTGCCAGCAGTCAAATAACGGGACTCCTTTACAATGAGCAGTTCTTC.

This clonotype has more than one count but fewer than ten. The chain employs TRBV9 and TRBJ1-3; the D is unclear. This CDR3 is built from 14 residues. Trimming took off 3 bases at V and 0 bases at J, with 7 bases between the two ends. CDR1 and CDR2 (germline): SGDLS, YYNGEE. CDR3 in amino acids: CASSAVNSGNTIYF. CDR3 coding DNA: TGTGCCAGCAGCGCCGTTAACTCTGGAAACACCATATATTTT. Drawing the rest from reference TRBV9 and TRBJ1-3, the complete variable domain is DSGVTQTPKHLITATGQRVTLRCSPRSGDLSVYWYQQSLDQGLQFLIQYYNGEERAKGNILERFSAQQFPDLHSELNLSSLELGDSALYFCASSAVNSGNTIYFGEGSWLTVV.

In this sample, this clonotype turned up a few times. The rearrangement joins TRBV6-2 or TRBV6-3 to TRBJ2-1; D is uncertain. V shed 1 base and J shed 5 bases, with 6 bases lying between them. This CDR3 comprises 13 residues. Per germline, CDR1 MNHEY and CDR2 SVGEGT. Here the CDR3 reads CASSYYSNNEQFF. CDR3 sequence (DNA): TGTGCCAGCAGTTACTACAGTAACAATGAGCAGTTCTTC.

This clonotype was detected only a few times. The gene calls are TRBV4-3 and TRBJ2-1; 8 nucleotides line up with TRBD2. The germline V gene has CDR1 LGHNA and CDR2 YSLEER. The CDR3 has 15 amino acids. V gave up 3 bases and J gave up 7 bases; unmatched junction bases: 8. The CDR3 nucleotides are TGCGCCAGCAGCCAGGGAACTAGCGGAGCTAATGAGCAGTTCTTC. This translates into CASSQGTSGANEQFF.

This clonotype came up a few times. The chain couples TRBV14 to TRBJ1-1, with D perhaps matching TRBD1 (6 bases). V was trimmed by 3 bases and J by 6 bases, leaving 11 bases between them. Germline CDR1 is SGHDN and CDR2 is FVKESK. The CDR3 is 13 amino acids. CDR3 in amino acids: CASSHTKGAEAFF. DNA of the CDR3: TGTGCCAGCAGCCATACGAAGGGGGCTGAAGCTTTCTTT.

The chain is built from TRBV14 and TRBJ1-2; 8 bases map to TRBD1. After removal of 1 base from V and 4 bases from J, the junction contained 2 bases not matched to a gene. This CDR3 has 14 amino acids. The V gene's germline CDR1 is SGHDN and CDR2 FVKESK. Here the CDR3 reads CASSQGTGLYGYTF. The CDR3 nucleotides are TGTGCCAGCAGCCAAGGGACAGGGCTCTATGGCTACACCTTC. Full variable domain (remainder filled in from reference TRBV14 and TRBJ1-2): EAGVTQFPSHSVIEKGQTVTLRCDPISGHDNLYWYRRVMGKEIKFLLHFVKESKQDESGMPNNRFLAERTGGTYSTLKVQPAELEDSGVYFCASSQGTGLYGYTFGSGTRLTVV.

The table lists this clonotype with a count of one. The rearrangement uses TRBV12-3 or TRBV12-4 and TRBJ1-1; D uncertain. V lost 6 bases, J lost 3 bases, and 5 bases lay in between. The CDR3 has 11 residues. The chain's CDR3 is CASSAHTEAFF. The CDR3 bases are TGTGCCAGCAGCGCCCACACTGAAGCTTTCTTT.

V is TRBV12-3 or TRBV12-4 and J is TRBJ1-2, with 7 bases matching TRBD1. The CDR3 spans 17 residues. The J segment lost 2 bases and the V segment lost 6 bases, leaving 15 bases of the junction unmatched. DNA for the CDR3: TGTGCCAGCAGCTATCTTCCAGGGGGTGCATTAAACTATGGCTACACCTTC. Translation: CASSYLPGGALNYGYTF.

The chain recombines TRBV6-1 with TRBJ2-5, with no clear D. In germline, CDR1 is MNHNS, CDR2 SASEGT. V shed 6 bases and J shed 5 bases, with 19 bases lying between them. The CDR3 totals 15 residues. The CDR3 bases are TGTGCCAGCAGCGCCATGGAAAGGGTTTGGGAGACCCAGTACTTC. As protein: CASSAMERVWETQYF.

The V gene is TRBV7-9, the J gene TRBJ2-5; D may be TRBD2 (7 bases). This CDR3 comprises 15 residues. Trimming stripped 4 bases from V and 4 bases from J, with 16 bases between. Per the germline V gene, CDR1 is SEHNR and CDR2 is FQNEAQ (reference sequence). The CDR3 coding sequence is TGTGCCAGCAGCTCCCTGGCGGGGGCAGGAGAGACCCAGTACTTC. Protein product: CASSSLAGAGETQYF.

The genes are TRBV2 and TRBJ1-2; D perhaps matches TRBD1 (6 bases). CDR1 SNHLY and CDR2 FYNNEI come from the germline V gene. With 10 bases removed from V and 8 bases from J, the gap between germline ends came to 14 bases. The CDR3 consists of 11 residues. CDR3 in DNA: TGTGCCATGTGGACAGTGGGCGGCTACACCTTC. It is translated as CAMWTVGGYTF.

This clonotype appeared a few times. The chain links TRBV12-3 or TRBV12-4 to TRBJ1-2; D remains ambiguous. This CDR3 spans 15 amino acids. V was pared by 7 bases and J by 3 bases, with 18 bases between. CDR3: CASTLGNLFDYGYTF. For the CDR3, the DNA is TGTGCCAGCACCTTAGGGAATCTCTTTGACTATGGCTACACCTTC.